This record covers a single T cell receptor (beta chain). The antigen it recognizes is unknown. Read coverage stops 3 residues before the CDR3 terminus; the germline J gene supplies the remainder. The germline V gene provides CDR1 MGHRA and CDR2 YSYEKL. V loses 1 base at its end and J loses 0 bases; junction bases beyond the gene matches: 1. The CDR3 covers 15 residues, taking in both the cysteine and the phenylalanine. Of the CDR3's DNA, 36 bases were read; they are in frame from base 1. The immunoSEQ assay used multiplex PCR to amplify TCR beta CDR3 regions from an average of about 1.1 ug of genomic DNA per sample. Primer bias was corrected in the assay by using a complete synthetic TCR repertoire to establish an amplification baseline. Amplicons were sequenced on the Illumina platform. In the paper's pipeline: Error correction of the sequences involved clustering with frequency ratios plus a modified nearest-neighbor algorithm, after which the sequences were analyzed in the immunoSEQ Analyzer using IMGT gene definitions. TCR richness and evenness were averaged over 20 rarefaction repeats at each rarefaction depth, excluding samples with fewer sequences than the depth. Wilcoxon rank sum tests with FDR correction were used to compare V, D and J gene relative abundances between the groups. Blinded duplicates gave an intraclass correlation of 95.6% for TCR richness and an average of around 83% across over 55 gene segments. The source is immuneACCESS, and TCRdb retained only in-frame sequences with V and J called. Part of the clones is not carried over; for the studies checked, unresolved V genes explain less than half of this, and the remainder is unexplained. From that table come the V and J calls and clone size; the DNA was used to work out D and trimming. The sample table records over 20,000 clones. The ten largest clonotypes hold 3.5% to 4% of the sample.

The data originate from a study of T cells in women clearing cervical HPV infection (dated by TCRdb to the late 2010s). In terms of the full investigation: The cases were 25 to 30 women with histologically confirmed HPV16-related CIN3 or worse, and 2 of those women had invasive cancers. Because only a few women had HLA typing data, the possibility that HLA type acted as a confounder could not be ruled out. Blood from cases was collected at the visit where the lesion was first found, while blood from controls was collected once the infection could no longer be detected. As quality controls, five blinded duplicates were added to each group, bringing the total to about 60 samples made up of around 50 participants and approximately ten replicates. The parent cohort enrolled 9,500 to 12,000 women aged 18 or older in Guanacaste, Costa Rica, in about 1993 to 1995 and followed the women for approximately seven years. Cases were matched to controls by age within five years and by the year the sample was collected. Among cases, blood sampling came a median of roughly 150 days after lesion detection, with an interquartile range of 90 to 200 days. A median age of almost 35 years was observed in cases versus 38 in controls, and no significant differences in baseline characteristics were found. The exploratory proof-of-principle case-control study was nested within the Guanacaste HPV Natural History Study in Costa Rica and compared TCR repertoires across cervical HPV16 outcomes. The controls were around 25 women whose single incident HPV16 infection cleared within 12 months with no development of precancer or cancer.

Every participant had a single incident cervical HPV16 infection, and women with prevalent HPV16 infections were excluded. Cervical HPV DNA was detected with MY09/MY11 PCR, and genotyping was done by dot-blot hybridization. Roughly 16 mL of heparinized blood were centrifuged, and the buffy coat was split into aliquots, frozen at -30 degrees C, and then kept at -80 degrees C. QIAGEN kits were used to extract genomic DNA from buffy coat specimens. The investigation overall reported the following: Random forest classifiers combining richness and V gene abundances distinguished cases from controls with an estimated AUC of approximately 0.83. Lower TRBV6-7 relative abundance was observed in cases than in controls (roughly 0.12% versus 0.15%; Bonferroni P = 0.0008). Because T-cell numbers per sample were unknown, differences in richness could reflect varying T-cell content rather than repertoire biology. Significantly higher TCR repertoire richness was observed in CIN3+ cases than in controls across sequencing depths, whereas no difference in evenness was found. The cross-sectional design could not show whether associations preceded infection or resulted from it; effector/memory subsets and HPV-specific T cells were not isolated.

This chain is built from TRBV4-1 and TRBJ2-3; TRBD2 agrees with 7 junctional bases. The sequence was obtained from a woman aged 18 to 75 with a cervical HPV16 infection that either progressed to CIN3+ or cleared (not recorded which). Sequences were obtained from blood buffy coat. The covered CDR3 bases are TGCGCCAGCAGCCAAGGGACTAGTAGCACAGATACG. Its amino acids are CASSQGTSSTDT. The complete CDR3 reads CASSQGTSSTDTQYF.